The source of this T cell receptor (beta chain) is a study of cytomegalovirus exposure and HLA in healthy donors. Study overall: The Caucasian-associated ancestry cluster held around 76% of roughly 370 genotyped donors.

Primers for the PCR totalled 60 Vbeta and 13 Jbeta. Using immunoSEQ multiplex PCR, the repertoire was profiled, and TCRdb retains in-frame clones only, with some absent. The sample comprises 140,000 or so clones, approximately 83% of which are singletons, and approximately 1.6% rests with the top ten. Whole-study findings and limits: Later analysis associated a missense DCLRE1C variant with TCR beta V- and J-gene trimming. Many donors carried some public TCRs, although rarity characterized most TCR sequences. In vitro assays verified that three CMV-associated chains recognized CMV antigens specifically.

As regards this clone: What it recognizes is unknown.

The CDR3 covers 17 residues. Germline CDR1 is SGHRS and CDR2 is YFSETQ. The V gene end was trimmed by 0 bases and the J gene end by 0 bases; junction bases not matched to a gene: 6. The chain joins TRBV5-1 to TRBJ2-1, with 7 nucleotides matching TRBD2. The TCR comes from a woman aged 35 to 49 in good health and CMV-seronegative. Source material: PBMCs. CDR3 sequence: CASSLVLGGNSYNEQFF. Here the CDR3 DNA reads TGCGCCAGCAGCTTGGTCTTGGGGGGGAACTCCTACAATGAGCAGTTCTTC. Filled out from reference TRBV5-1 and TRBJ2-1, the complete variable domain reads KAGVTQTPRYLIKTRGQQVTLSCSPISGHRSVSWYQQTPGQGLQFLFEYFSETQRNKGNFPGRFSGRQFSNSRSEMNVSTLELGDSALYLCASSLVLGGNSYNEQFFGPGTRLTVL.